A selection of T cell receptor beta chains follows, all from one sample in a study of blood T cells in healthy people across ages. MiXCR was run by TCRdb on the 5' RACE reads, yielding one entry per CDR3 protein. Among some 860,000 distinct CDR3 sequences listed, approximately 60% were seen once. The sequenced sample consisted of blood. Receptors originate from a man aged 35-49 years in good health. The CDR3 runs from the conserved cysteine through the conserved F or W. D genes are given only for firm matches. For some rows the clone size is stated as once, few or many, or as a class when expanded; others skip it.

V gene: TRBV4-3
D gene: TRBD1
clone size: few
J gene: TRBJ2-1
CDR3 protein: CASSPRQGMHNEQFF
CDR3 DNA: TGCGCCAGCAGCCCTCGACAGGGAATGCACAATGAGCAGTTCTTC

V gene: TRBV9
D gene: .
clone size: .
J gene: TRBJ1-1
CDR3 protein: CASSVGPTGNTEAFF
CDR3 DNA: TGTGCCAGCAGCGTAGGCCCGACAGGGAACACTGAAGCTTTCTTT

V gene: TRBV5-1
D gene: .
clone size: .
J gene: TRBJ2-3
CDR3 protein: CASSLDGKTADTQYF
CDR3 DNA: TGCGCCAGCAGCTTGGATGGAAAGACGGCAGATACGCAGTATTTT

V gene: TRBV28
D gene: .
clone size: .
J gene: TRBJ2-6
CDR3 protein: CASTQGFSGANVLTF
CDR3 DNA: TGTGCCAGCACCCAAGGGTTCTCTGGGGCCAACGTCCTGACTTTC

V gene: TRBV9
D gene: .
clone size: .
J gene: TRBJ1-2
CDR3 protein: CASSVAGDANYGYTF
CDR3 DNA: TGTGCCAGCAGCGTAGCTGGGGACGCTAACTATGGCTACACCTTC

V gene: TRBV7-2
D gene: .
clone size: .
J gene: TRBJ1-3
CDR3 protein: CASSLDPRTGNTIYF
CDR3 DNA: TGTGCCAGCAGCTTAGATCCCAGGACTGGAAACACCATATATTTT

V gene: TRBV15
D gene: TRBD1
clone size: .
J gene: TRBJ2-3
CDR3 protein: CATSGGRDRGDTQYF
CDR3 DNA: TGTGCCACCAGCGGAGGCCGGGACAGAGGAGATACGCAGTATTTT

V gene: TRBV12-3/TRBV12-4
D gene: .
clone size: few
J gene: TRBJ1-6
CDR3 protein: CASTGNSYNSPLHF
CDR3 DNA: TGTGCCAGCACAGGGAACTCCTATAATTCACCCCTCCACTTT

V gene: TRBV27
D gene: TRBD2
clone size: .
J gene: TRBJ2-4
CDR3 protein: CASSSSGSPGAKNIRYF
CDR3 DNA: TGTGCCAGCAGTTCTAGCGGGAGCCCCGGGGCCAAAAACATTCGGTACTTC

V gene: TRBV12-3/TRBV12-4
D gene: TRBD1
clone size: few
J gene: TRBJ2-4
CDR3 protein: CASKLTRDSLNIQYF
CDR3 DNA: TGTGCCAGCAAACTCACCCGGGACAGCCTAAACATTCAGTACTTC

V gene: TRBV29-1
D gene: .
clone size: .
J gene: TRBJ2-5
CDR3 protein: CSVGGPEHQETQYF
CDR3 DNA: TGCAGCGTTGGGGGACCGGAGCACCAAGAGACCCAGTACTTC

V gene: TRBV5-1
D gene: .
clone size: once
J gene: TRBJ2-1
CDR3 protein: CASSLWRDTHNEQFF
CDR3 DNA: TGCGCCAGCAGCTTGTGGAGGGACACCCACAATGAGCAGTTCTTC

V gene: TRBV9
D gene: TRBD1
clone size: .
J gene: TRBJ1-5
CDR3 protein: CASDRTGENQPQHF
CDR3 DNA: TGTGCCAGCGACCGGACAGGTGAGAATCAGCCCCAGCATTTT

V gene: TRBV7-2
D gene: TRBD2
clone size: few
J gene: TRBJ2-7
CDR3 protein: CASSRSLAAISYEQYF
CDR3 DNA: TGTGCCAGCAGCCGGTCCCTAGCGGCGATCTCCTACGAGCAGTACTTC

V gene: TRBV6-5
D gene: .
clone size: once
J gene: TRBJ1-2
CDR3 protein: CASSDQDNSYGYTF
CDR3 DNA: TGTGCCAGCAGTGACCAGGACAATAGCTATGGCTACACCTTC

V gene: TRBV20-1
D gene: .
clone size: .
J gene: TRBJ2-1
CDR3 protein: CSARDNQGPDYNEQFF
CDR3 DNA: TGCAGTGCTAGAGATAATCAGGGGCCGGACTACAATGAGCAGTTCTTC

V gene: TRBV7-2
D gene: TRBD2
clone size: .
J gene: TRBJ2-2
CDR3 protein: CASSFRTSGVTGKLFF
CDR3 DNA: TGTGCCAGCAGCTTCCGGACTAGCGGAGTCACCGGGAAGCTGTTTTTT

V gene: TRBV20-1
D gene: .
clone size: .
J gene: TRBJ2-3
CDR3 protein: CSAREVGDTQYF
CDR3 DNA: TGCAGTGCTAGGGAGGTTGGAGATACGCAGTATTTT

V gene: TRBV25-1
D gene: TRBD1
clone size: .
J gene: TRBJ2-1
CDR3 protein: CASSERGPPYNEQFF
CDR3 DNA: TGTGCCAGCAGTGAGAGGGGGCCCCCATACAATGAGCAGTTCTTC

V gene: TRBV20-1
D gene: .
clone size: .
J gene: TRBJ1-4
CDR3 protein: CSARLEGREKLFF
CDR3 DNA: TGCAGTGCTAGACTAGAGGGACGTGAAAAACTGTTTTTT

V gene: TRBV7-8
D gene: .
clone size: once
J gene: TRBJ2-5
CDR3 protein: CASSLANPSGETQYF
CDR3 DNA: TGTGCCAGCAGCTTAGCCAATCCCAGCGGGGAGACCCAGTACTTC

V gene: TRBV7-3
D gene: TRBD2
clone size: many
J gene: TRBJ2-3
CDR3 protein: CASSLRPGRSGTTHFTQYF
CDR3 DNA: TGTGCCAGCAGCTTAAGACCCGGACGCTCCGGGACTACTCACTTTACGCAGTATTTT

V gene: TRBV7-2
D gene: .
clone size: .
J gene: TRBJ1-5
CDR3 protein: CASSPVRSNQPQHF
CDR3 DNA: TGTGCCAGCAGCCCCGTTCGGAGCAATCAGCCCCAGCATTTT

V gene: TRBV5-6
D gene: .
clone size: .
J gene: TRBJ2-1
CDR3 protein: CASSLPERSSYNEQFF
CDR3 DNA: TGTGCCAGCAGCCTCCCGGAGAGAAGCTCCTACAATGAGCAGTTCTTC

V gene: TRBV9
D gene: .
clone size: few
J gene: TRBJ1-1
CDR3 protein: CASSVAGVNTEAFF
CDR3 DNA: TGTGCCAGCAGCGTTGCAGGGGTGAACACTGAAGCTTTCTTT

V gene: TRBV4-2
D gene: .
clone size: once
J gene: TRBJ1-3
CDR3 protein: CASSQEPRTRVSGNTIYF
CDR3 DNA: TGTGCCAGCAGCCAAGAACCACGCACGAGGGTTTCTGGAAACACCATATATTTT

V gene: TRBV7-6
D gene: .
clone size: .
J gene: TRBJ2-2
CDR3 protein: CASSFDYSTGELFF
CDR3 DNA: TGTGCCAGCAGTTTCGACTACTCCACCGGGGAGCTGTTTTTT

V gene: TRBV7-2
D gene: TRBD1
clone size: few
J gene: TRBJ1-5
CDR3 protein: CASSPGQGSQPQHF
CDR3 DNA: TGTGCCAGCAGCCCGGGACAGGGGTCTCAGCCCCAGCATTTT

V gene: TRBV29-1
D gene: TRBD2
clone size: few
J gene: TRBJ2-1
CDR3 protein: CSVDGSGMTNEQFF
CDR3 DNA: TGCAGCGTTGATGGTAGCGGGATGACCAATGAGCAGTTCTTC

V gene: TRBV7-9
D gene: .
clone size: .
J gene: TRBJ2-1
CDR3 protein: CASPTGAGDEQFF
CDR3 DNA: TGTGCCAGTCCGACAGGCGCCGGGGATGAGCAGTTCTTC

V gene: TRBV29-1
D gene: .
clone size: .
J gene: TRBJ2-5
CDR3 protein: CSVQGTRDKAETQYF
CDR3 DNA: TGCAGCGTTCAAGGGACACGCGACAAAGCGGAGACCCAGTACTTC

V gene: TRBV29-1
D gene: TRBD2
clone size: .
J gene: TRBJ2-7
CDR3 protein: CSVESGLAGTYEQYF
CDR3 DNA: TGCAGCGTTGAATCGGGACTAGCGGGGACCTACGAGCAGTACTTC

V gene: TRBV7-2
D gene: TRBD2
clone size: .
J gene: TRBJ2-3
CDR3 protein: CACSPTSATDTQYF
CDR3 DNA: TGTGCCTGCAGCCCGACTAGCGCCACAGATACGCAGTATTTT

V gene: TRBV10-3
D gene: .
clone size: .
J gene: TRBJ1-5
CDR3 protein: CAISEGVTRGDYQPQHF
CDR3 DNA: TGTGCCATCAGTGAGGGAGTAACCAGGGGCGACTATCAGCCCCAGCATTTT

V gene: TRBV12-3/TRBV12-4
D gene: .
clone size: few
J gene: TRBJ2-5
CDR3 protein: CASSLARSETQYF
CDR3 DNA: TGTGCCAGCAGTTTAGCCCGGTCCGAGACCCAGTACTTC

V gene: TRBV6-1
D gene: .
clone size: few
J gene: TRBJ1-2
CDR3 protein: CASSEYAGAGYTF
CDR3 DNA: TGTGCCAGCAGTGAATACGCAGGGGCTGGCTACACCTTC

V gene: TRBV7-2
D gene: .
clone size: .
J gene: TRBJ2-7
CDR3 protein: CASSKVASQSYEQYF
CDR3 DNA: TGTGCCAGCAGCAAGGTGGCTAGCCAGTCCTACGAGCAGTACTTC

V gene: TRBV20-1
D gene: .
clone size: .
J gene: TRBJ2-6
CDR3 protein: CSARDSGNPSGANVLTF
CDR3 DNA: TGCAGTGCTAGAGATTCCGGGAACCCCTCTGGGGCCAACGTCCTGACTTTC

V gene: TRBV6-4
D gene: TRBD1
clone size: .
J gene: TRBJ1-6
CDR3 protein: CASSNTGDSPLHF
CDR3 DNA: TGTGCCAGCAGCAATACAGGGGATTCACCCCTCCACTTT

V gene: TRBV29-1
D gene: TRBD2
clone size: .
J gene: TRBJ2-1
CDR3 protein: CSAVAGPYNEQFF
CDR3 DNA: TGCAGCGCCGTAGCGGGACCGTACAATGAGCAGTTCTTC

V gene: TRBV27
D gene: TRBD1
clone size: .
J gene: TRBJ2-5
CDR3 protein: CASSLSPGQGEETQYF
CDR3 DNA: TGTGCCAGCAGTTTATCCCCGGGACAGGGGGAAGAGACCCAGTACTTC

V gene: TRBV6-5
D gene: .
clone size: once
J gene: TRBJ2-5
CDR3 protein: CASSGGRLETQYF
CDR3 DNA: TGTGCCAGCAGCGGGGGCAGGCTAGAGACCCAGTACTTC

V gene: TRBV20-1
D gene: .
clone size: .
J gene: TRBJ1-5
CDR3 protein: CSALRKASQPQHF
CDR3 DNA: TGCAGTGCTCTCCGGAAGGCCTCTCAGCCCCAGCATTTT

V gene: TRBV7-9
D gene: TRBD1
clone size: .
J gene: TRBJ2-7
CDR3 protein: CASSGTGGYEQYF
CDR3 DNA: TGTGCCAGCAGTGGGACAGGGGGCTACGAGCAGTACTTC

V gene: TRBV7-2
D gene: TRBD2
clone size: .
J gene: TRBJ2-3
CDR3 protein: CASSRRGGVFSDTQYF
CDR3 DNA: TGTGCCAGCAGCAGACGCGGGGGGGTGTTTTCAGATACGCAGTATTTT

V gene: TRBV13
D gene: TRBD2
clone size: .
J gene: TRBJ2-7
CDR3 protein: CASSTRGSGILYEQYF
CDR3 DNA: TGTGCCAGCAGCACCCGGGGTAGCGGGATCTTATACGAGCAGTACTTC

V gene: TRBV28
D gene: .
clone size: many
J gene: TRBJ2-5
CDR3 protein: CASSLGGWGETQYF
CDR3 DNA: TGTGCCAGCAGTTTAGGGGGTTGGGGGGAGACCCAGTACTTC

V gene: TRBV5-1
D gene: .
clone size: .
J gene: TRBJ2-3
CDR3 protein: CASRTAGSDTQYF
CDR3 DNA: TGCGCCAGCAGGACGGCGGGGTCGGATACGCAGTATTTT

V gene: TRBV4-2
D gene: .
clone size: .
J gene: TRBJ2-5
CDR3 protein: CASSQAWGRGQETQYF
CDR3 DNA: TGTGCCAGCAGCCAAGCTTGGGGCCGGGGGCAAGAGACCCAGTACTTC

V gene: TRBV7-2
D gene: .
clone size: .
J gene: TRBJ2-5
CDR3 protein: CASSLALGGGGETQYF
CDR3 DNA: TGTGCCAGCAGCTTAGCGCTGGGTGGGGGAGGAGAGACCCAGTACTTC

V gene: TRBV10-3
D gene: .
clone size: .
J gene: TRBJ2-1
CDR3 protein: CAILRGSYNEQFF
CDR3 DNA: TGTGCCATCCTGAGGGGGTCCTACAATGAGCAGTTCTTC

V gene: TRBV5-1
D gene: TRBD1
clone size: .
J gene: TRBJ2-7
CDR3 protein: CASKGTGGYEQYF
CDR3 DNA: TGCGCCAGCAAGGGGACAGGGGGCTACGAGCAGTACTTC